Listed below are T cell receptor beta chains from one sample, sequenced in a study of T cells expressing NK-cell markers. TCRdb re-called the 5' RACE reads, yielding one record per CDR3 amino acid sequence without DNA. This sample's clone table lists 350,000 to 450,000 distinct CDR3 sequences. The source material was blood T cells: a sorted CD56 or NKG2C T cell subset, CD4+ or CD8+ T cells, or bulk PBMC T cells (not recorded which). All receptors derive from a man aged 18-75 years in good health. The CDR3 runs from the conserved cysteine through the conserved F or W.

j_gene: TRBJ2-1
v_gene: TRBV12-3/TRBV12-4
CDR3aa: CASSFDSTNSNEQFF

j_gene: TRBJ2-5
v_gene: TRBV20-1
CDR3aa: CSASGTGDVETQYF

j_gene: TRBJ2-1
v_gene: TRBV18
CDR3aa: CASSPPGLLGSYNEQFF

j_gene: TRBJ1-1
v_gene: TRBV20-1
CDR3aa: CTRTGNTEAFF

j_gene: TRBJ1-2
v_gene: TRBV12-3/TRBV12-4
CDR3aa: CASSSYGTGGVVKGYTF

j_gene: TRBJ2-5
v_gene: TRBV14
CDR3aa: CASSQGQGIPQETQYF

j_gene: TRBJ2-1
v_gene: TRBV15
CDR3aa: CATMVSSGYNEQFF

j_gene: TRBJ2-4
v_gene: TRBV20-1
CDR3aa: CSAGAKNIQYF

j_gene: TRBJ2-3
v_gene: TRBV6-1
CDR3aa: CASSGGGVGADTQYF

j_gene: TRBJ2-7
v_gene: TRBV20-1
CDR3aa: CSARVGFGVSYEQYF

j_gene: TRBJ2-3
v_gene: TRBV3-1
CDR3aa: CASSQRGNRATDTQYF

j_gene: TRBJ2-2
v_gene: TRBV5-1
CDR3aa: CASSWGLAAGPGELFF

j_gene: TRBJ2-2
v_gene: TRBV7-8
CDR3aa: CASSSRGRTANTGELFF

j_gene: TRBJ2-7
v_gene: TRBV6-1
CDR3aa: CASRRDGGGYEQYF

j_gene: TRBJ2-5
v_gene: TRBV20-1
CDR3aa: CSACERGDIRETQYF

j_gene: TRBJ1-1
v_gene: TRBV29-1
CDR3aa: CSVGKRQGGTEAFF

j_gene: TRBJ1-1
v_gene: TRBV3-1
CDR3aa: CASSQGHPHTVANTEAFF

j_gene: TRBJ1-5
v_gene: TRBV27
CDR3aa: CASSFNGNQPQHF

j_gene: TRBJ2-4
v_gene: TRBV30
CDR3aa: CAWGGSSGKNIQYF

j_gene: TRBJ2-3
v_gene: TRBV6-4
CDR3aa: CASSPQGRAGEQYF

j_gene: TRBJ1-2
v_gene: TRBV27
CDR3aa: CASSARTGTYGYTF

j_gene: TRBJ1-1
v_gene: TRBV20-1
CDR3aa: CSARDTGTANTEAFF

j_gene: TRBJ1-6
v_gene: TRBV7-9
CDR3aa: CASSADSNRNSPLHF

j_gene: TRBJ1-4
v_gene: TRBV7-9
CDR3aa: CASDTVDEKLFF

j_gene: TRBJ1-1
v_gene: TRBV7-2
CDR3aa: CASSVTRDTEAFF

j_gene: TRBJ2-7
v_gene: TRBV20-1
CDR3aa: CSATRGSESSYEQYF